The 28 T cell receptor beta chains presented below share a single source sample, sequenced in a study of blood T cell repertoires in COVID-19 (dated by TCRdb to between 2020 and 2021). Preparation of the library involved the immunoSEQ multiplex PCR assay. Held by TCRdb, this immuneACCESS table contains in-frame sequences only and omits some clones. Under half of the omission traces to an unresolved V gene where checked; the cause of the rest is unknown. Here the sample has around 200,000 clones; over 80% occur a single time. About 7% of the sample goes to the ten largest clones. Sequencing was performed on peripheral blood. Every receptor here comes from a woman in her forties with COVID-19, enrolled during active disease.

This clone was seen only a few times. The V gene is TRBV19, the J gene TRBJ2-7, with 8 nucleotides matching TRBD2. CDR3 length: 14 residues. Germline trimming cut 4 bases from V and 0 bases from J; bases unmatched to any gene: 2. The germline V gene has CDR1 LNHDA and CDR2 SQIVND (reference sequence). CDR3 nucleotides: TGTGCCAGTAGTACGGGGGGGAACTCCTACGAGCAGTACTTC. Its protein is CASSTGGNSYEQYF.

The chain carries TRBV6-6 and TRBJ2-7; 7 nucleotides match TRBD1. Germline assignment: CDR1 MNHNY and CDR2 SVGAGI (reference sequence). V lost 2 bases, J lost 6 bases, and 4 bases stayed unmatched. The CDR3 length is 13 residues. CDR3 residues: CASSYPTGVEQYF. The CDR3 region has the DNA TGTGCCAGCAGTTACCCCACAGGGGTCGAGCAGTACTTC.

The rearrangement links TRBV3-1 (or the pseudogene TRBV3-2) to TRBJ2-5; TRBD2 aligns across 7 bases. Germline CDR1 reads LGHDT; CDR2 reads YNNKEL (reference sequence). The V and J ends lost 1 base and 3 bases, in that order; junction bases with no gene match: 2. The CDR3 loop spans 14 amino acids. The CDR3 DNA reads as TGTGCCAGCAGCCAAGTTGCGGGAGAAGAGACCCAGTACTTC. It yields the protein CASSQVAGEETQYF.

The chain has TRBV19 and TRBJ1-3; no clear D gene. The CDR3 totals 13 residues. The V and J ends lost 4 bases and 1 base respectively, with 5 bases between them. CDR1 LNHDA and CDR2 SQIVND come from the germline V gene (reference sequence). The CDR3: CASSTQSGNTIYF. The CDR3 bases are TGTGCCAGTAGTACCCAGTCTGGAAACACCATATATTTT.

The rearrangement links TRBV10-3 to TRBJ2-1; 11 nucleotides match TRBD2. The length of the CDR3 is 15 residues. The J segment lost 8 bases and the V segment lost 8 bases, leaving 11 bases of the junction unmatched. Germline V gives CDR1 ENHRY, CDR2 SYGVKD. CDR3 protein: CAIASGLAGKDEQFF. The DNA for the CDR3 is TGTGCCATCGCCTCTGGACTAGCGGGTAAAGATGAGCAGTTCTTC.

The chain couples TRBV9 to TRBJ1-2, with D hard to call. From germline, CDR1 is SGDLS and CDR2 YYNGEE. The CDR3 extends over 15 amino acids. V was shortened by 3 bases and J by 1 base, with 13 bases between the two germline ends. In DNA, the CDR3 is TGTGCCAGCAGCGCCTCCGGGAAACTTAACTATGGCTACACCTTC. Protein product: CASSASGKLNYGYTF. Together with reference TRBV9 and TRBJ1-2, the CDR3 gives the full variable domain: DSGVTQTPKHLITATGQRVTLRCSPRSGDLSVYWYQQSLDQGLQFLIQYYNGEERAKGNILERFSAQQFPDLHSELNLSSLELGDSALYFCASSASGKLNYGYTFGSGTRLTVV.

The rearrangement joins TRBV29-1 to TRBJ2-1; 7 nucleotides line up with TRBD2. V lost 4 bases and J lost 0; bases outside the gene matches: 3. The CDR3 is 14 amino acids. CDR1 SQVTM and CDR2 ANQGSEA come from the germline V gene. In DNA form, the CDR3 reads TGCAGCGTTGCTGGCGGGAGCTCCTACAATGAGCAGTTCTTC. Protein: CSVAGGSSYNEQFF.

The chain employs TRBV6-5 and TRBJ1-6; D remains unclear. This CDR3 is 13 amino acids long. V lost 7 bases and J 11 bases, leaving 15 bases between the germline ends. From germline, CDR1 is MNHEY and CDR2 SVGAGI. In nucleotides, the CDR3 is TGTGCCAGCATCTCATCGGAAACAGCACCCCTCCACTTT. Encoded protein: CASISSETAPLHF.

V and J are TRBV6-1 and TRBJ2-7; D perhaps matches TRBD1 (5 bases). There are 15 residues in the CDR3. Germline CDR1 reads MNHNS; CDR2 reads SASEGT. V shed 3 bases and J shed 3 bases, with 15 bases lying between them. The chain's CDR3 is CASSEPPGSSYEQYF. CDR3 DNA: TGTGCCAGCAGTGAGCCGCCAGGGTCGAGCTACGAGCAGTACTTC.

The gene calls are TRBV3-1 (or the pseudogene TRBV3-2) and TRBJ2-3; TRBD1 agrees at 7 bases. Germline CDR1 LGHDT, CDR2 YNNKEL (reference sequence). The CDR3 runs to 16 residues. After removal of 6 bases from V and 3 bases from J, the junction contained 12 bases not matched to a gene. The CDR3 DNA is TGTGCCAGCAGAAAAAGATACAGGGGCCAAACAGATACGCAGTATTTT. Translating gives CASRKRYRGQTDTQYF.

The chain combines TRBV6-5 with TRBJ2-7; unclear D gene. The CDR3 runs to 13 residues. V dropped 0 bases and J dropped 6 bases, with 9 bases sitting between them. The V gene's germline CDR1 is MNHEY and CDR2 SVGAGI. This CDR3 is CASSYSMSGEQYF. CDR3 nucleotide sequence: TGTGCCAGCAGTTACTCGATGTCGGGCGAGCAGTACTTC.

The chain couples TRBV6-5 to TRBJ2-7; perhaps TRBD2 as D (6 bases). The CDR3 is 15 residues long. Germline-derived CDR1 and CDR2 are MNHEY and SVGAGI. V lost 6 bases and J lost 3, with 18 bases in between. For the CDR3, the DNA is TGTGCCAGCAGGAGTCGGGGGTCGTGGAGCTACGAGCAGTACTTC. Its protein product is CASRSRGSWSYEQYF.

The V and J genes are TRBV9 and TRBJ1-1, with a tentative D call TRBD1 (6 bases). Deletions cut 4 bases from V and 1 base from J, with 20 bases between. Per germline, CDR1 SGDLS and CDR2 YYNGEE. This CDR3 is 17 amino acids long. In nucleotides, the CDR3 is TGTGCCAGCAGCTCCCGCATTGCGGGGGGGCCGAACACTGAAGCTTTCTTT. It encodes CASSSRIAGGPNTEAFF. Complete variable domain (other parts from reference TRBV9 and TRBJ1-1): DSGVTQTPKHLITATGQRVTLRCSPRSGDLSVYWYQQSLDQGLQFLIQYYNGEERAKGNILERFSAQQFPDLHSELNLSSLELGDSALYFCASSSRIAGGPNTEAFFGQGTRLTVV.

Note on this clone: A read error may produce the germline difference seen at one junction end. This chain uses TRBV19 with TRBJ2-5, with TRBD1 matching 7 bases. The CDR3 covers 13 residues. Germline V CDR1 and CDR2: LNHDA, SQIVND (reference sequence). The CDR3 region has the DNA TGTGCCAGTAGTATAGAAAGGGGACAGCCCAAGGACTTC. Encoded protein: CASSIERGQPKDF.

The chain recombines TRBV5-1 with TRBJ2-5; 9 bases fit TRBD2. Germline CDR1 is SGHRS and CDR2 is YFSETQ. V lost 4 bases to trimming and J lost 1 base; unmatched junction nucleotides: 8. This CDR3 has 16 amino acids. CDR3 DNA: TGCGCCAGCAGCCTAGGGACTAGCCGGGGCCAAGAGACCCAGTACTTC. It yields the protein CASSLGTSRGQETQYF.

This clone occurred a few times. The gene calls are TRBV19 and TRBJ2-7; 10 bases are shared with TRBD1. The CDR3 has 16 residues. V lost 4 bases to trimming and J lost 0 bases; unmatched junction nucleotides: 6. CDR1 is LNHDA and CDR2 is SQIVND in the germline V gene (reference sequence). Here the CDR3 reads CASSTSTGGSSYEQYF. Written as DNA, the CDR3 is TGTGCCAGTAGTACCTCGACAGGGGGCAGCTCCTACGAGCAGTACTTC.

The table lists this clone with a count of one. DNA for the CDR3: TGTGCCAGCAGTTGGGGACAGGGCAGCAATCAGCCCCAGCATTTT. Encoded protein: CASSWGQGSNQPQHF. The chain couples TRBV27 to TRBJ1-5; TRBD1 agrees at 9 bases. The V segment lost 4 bases and the J segment 1 base; nucleotides outside the gene matches: 2. Germline V gene sequence: CDR1 MNHEY, CDR2 SMNVEV (reference sequence). The CDR3 has 15 amino acids.

The rearrangement uses TRBV6-5 and TRBJ1-4, with TRBD1 identical over 7 bases. Germline loops: CDR1 MNHEY, CDR2 SVGAGI. V gave up 2 bases and J gave up 10 bases; unmatched junction bases: 7. This CDR3 comprises 14 residues. The CDR3 here is CASSYGGGRLKLFF. Here the CDR3 DNA reads TGTGCCAGCAGTTACGGAGGGGGCCGCCTAAAACTGTTTTTT.

The chain uses TRBV19 and TRBJ1-6; TRBD1 matches at 7 bases. This CDR3 is built from 13 residues. Germline V gives CDR1 LNHDA, CDR2 SQIVND (reference sequence). Trimming took 7 bases from V and 9 from J; bases not matched to a gene: 6. In DNA, the CDR3 is TGTGCCAGTACCAGACAGGGTCTTTCACCCCTCCACTTT. Amino acids: CASTRQGLSPLHF. The complete variable domain, with remaining parts taken from reference TRBV19 and TRBJ1-6, reads DGGITQSPKYLFRKEGQNVTLSCEQNLNHDAMYWYRQDPGQGLRLIYYSQIVNDFQKGDIAEGYSVSREKKESFPLTVTSAQKNPTAFYLCASTRQGLSPLHFGNGTRLTVT.

The chain employs TRBV7-9 and TRBJ1-4, with D unclear. Trimming cost V 8 bases and J 3 bases, with 13 bases left between them. Germline CDR1 reads SEHNR; CDR2 reads FQNEAQ (reference sequence). The CDR3 is 14 amino acids. CDR3 residues: CASVVPGANEKLFF. The CDR3 nucleotides read TGTGCCAGCGTCGTTCCCGGAGCTAATGAAAAACTGTTTTTT. The full variable domain, its missing parts supplied by reference TRBV7-9 and TRBJ1-4, is DTGVSQNPRHKITKRGQNVTFRCDPISEHNRLYWYRQTLGQGPEFLTYFQNEAQLEKSRLLSDRFSAERPKGSFSTLEIQRTEQGDSAMYLCASVVPGANEKLFFGSGTQLSVL.

V usage is TRBV27 and J usage is TRBJ1-2; D ambiguous. V lost 2 bases, J lost 4 bases, and 11 bases lay in between. CDR1 is MNHEY and CDR2 is SMNVEV in the germline V gene (reference sequence). There are 14 residues in the CDR3. CDR3 in amino acids: CASSLGSSPYGYTF. DNA for the CDR3: TGTGCCAGCAGTTTAGGGAGTTCCCCCTATGGCTACACCTTC.

This clone was found a few times. This chain joins TRBV6-5 and TRBJ1-6, with D maybe TRBD1 (5 bases). The V and J ends lost 0 bases and 9 bases respectively, with 12 bases between them. Germline loops: CDR1 MNHEY, CDR2 SVGAGI. The CDR3 has 15 amino acids. CDR3 nucleotides: TGTGCCAGCAGTTACTCAGGGGCGCGGAGTTCACCCCTCCACTTT. Protein: CASSYSGARSSPLHF.

The rearrangement uses TRBV6-1 and TRBJ1-2; 7 nucleotides line up with TRBD1. The V and J ends lost 1 base and 3 bases, in that order; junction bases with no gene match: 2. Germline assignment: CDR1 MNHNS and CDR2 SASEGT. The CDR3 extends over 14 amino acids. This CDR3 reads CASSEGDRDYGYTF. For the CDR3, the DNA is TGTGCCAGCAGTGAAGGGGACAGAGACTATGGCTACACCTTC.

This chain connects TRBV7-9 to TRBJ2-7; D is unclear. Germline loops: CDR1 SEHNR, CDR2 FQNEAQ (reference sequence). CDR3 size: 12 residues. The V end lost 5 bases, the J end lost 10 bases, and 15 bases lay between the germline ends. This CDR3 reads CASSPEARLQYF. The CDR3 nucleotides read TGTGCCAGCAGCCCAGAGGCCCGTCTCCAGTACTTC.

For this clone: A junction boundary mismatches the germline segment, possibly from a read error. The chain is built from TRBV10-3 and TRBJ2-3; tentatively, D is TRBD1 (6 bases). This CDR3 spans 16 amino acids. Germline V gene sequence: CDR1 ENHRY, CDR2 SYGVKD. The CDR3 loop reads CAISKSVRGSTDTQYF. CDR3 sequence (DNA): TGTGCCATCAGTAAGTCGGTCAGGGGAAGCACAGATACGCAGTATTTT.

The chain recombines TRBV23-1 with TRBJ1-5; 10 nucleotides align to TRBD1. TRBV23-1 is identified as an open reading frame with a role that is uncertain. The CDR3 is 15 amino acids. The V gene end was trimmed by 6 bases and the J gene end by 5 bases; junction bases not matched to a gene: 7. CDR3 nucleotide sequence: TGCGCCAGCAGCTGGGACAGGGGACTCGATCAGCCCCAGCATTTT. This sequence encodes CASSWDRGLDQPQHF.

The rearrangement links TRBV7-9 to TRBJ2-3, with 7 bases lining up with TRBD2. The germline gives CDR1 SEHNR, CDR2 FQNEAQ (reference sequence). This CDR3 region has 15 residues. The J segment lost 2 bases and the V segment lost 3 bases, leaving 5 bases of the junction unmatched. The CDR3 DNA reads as TGTGCCAGCAGCTTGTCTAGCGGATACACAGATACGCAGTATTTT. This translates into CASSLSSGYTDTQYF.

The chain links TRBV5-5 to TRBJ2-2; 9 bases agree with TRBD2. Germline CDR1 is SGHKS and CDR2 is YYEKEE (reference sequence). The CDR3 loop spans 17 amino acids. After removal of 2 bases from V and 1 base from J, the junction contained 6 bases not matched to a gene. CDR3 in DNA: TGTGCCAGCAGCTTAAGCGGGGGGTTTCAGAACACCGGGGAGCTGTTTTTT. The encoded protein is CASSLSGGFQNTGELFF.